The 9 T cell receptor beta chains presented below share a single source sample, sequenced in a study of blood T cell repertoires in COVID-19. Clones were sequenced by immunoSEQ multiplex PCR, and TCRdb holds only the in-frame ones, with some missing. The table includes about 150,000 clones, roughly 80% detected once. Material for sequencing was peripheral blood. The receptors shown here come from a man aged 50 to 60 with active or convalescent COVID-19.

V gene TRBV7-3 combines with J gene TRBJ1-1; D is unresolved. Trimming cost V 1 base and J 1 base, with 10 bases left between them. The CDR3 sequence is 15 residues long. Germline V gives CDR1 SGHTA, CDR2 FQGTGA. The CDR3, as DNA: TGTGCCAGCAGCTTAAGAGCGGGGTGGAACACTGAAGCTTTCTTT. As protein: CASSLRAGWNTEAFF.

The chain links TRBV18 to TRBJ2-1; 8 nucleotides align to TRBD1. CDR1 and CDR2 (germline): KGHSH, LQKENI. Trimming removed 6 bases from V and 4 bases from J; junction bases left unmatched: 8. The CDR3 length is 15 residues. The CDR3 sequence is CASSQTGDPYNEQFF. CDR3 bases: TGTGCCAGCTCGCAGACAGGGGACCCTTACAATGAGCAGTTCTTC.

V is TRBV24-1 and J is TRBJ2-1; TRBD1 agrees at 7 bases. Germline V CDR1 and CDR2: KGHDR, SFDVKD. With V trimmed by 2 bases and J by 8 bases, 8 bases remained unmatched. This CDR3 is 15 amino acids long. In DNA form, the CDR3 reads TGTGCCACCAGTGATTCCCGGGGTAGGGGGCATGAGCAGTTCTTC. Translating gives CATSDSRGRGHEQFF.

This CDR3 reads CASSRGTYNTGELFF. The CDR3 coding sequence is TGTGCCAGCAGCCGCGGGACTTATAACACCGGGGAGCTGTTTTTT. The chain uses TRBV14 and TRBJ2-2, with D perhaps TRBD2 (6 bases). The germline V and J ends were trimmed by 4 bases and 2 bases, with 11 bases remaining between them. Germline V gene lookup returns CDR1 SGHDN and CDR2 FVKESK. The CDR3 runs 15 residues.

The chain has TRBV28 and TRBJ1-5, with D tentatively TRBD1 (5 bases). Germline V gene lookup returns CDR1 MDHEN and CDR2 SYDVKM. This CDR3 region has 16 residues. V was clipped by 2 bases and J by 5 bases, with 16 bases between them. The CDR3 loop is CASSLPSRRAYQPQHF. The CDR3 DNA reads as TGTGCCAGCAGTTTACCGAGCCGCAGGGCCTATCAGCCCCAGCATTTT. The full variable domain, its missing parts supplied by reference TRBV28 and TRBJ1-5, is DVKVTQSSRYLVKRTGEKVFLECVQDMDHENMFWYRQDPGLGLRLIYFSYDVKMKEKGDIPEGYSVSREKKERFSLILESASTNQTSMYLCASSLPSRRAYQPQHFGDGTRLSIL.

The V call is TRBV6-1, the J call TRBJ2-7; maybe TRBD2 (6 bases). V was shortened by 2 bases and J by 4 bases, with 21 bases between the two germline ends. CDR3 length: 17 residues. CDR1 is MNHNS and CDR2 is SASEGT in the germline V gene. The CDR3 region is CASSEQGWGETSYEQYF. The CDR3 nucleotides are TGTGCCAGCAGTGAACAGGGTTGGGGGGAGACAAGTTACGAGCAGTACTTC.

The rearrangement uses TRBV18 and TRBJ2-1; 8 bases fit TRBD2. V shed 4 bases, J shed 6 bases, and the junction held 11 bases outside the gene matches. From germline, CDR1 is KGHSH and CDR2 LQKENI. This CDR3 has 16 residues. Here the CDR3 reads CASSLQEAGGGNEQFF. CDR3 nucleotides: TGTGCCAGCTCACTCCAGGAGGCGGGAGGAGGCAATGAGCAGTTCTTC.

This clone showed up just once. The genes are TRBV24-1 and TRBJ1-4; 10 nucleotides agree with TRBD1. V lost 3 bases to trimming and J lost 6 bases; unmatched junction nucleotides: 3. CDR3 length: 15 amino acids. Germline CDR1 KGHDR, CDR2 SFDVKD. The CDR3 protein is CATSDPGTGDEKLFF. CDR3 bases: TGTGCCACCAGTGATCCCGGGACAGGGGATGAAAAACTGTTTTTT.

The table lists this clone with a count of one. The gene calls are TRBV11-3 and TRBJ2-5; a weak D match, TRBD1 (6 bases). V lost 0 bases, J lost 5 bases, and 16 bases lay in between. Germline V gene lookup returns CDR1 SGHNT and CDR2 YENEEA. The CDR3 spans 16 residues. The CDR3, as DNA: TGTGCCAGCAGCTTAGATGGACAGTCGCCTGGGGAGACCCAGTACTTC. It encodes CASSLDGQSPGETQYF.